These 25 T cell receptor beta chains were sequenced from one sample in a study of blood T cell repertoires in COVID-19. Using immunoSEQ multiplex PCR, the repertoire was profiled, and TCRdb retains in-frame clones only, with some absent. The repertoire holds some 300,000 clones, with about nine tenths as singletons. Sequencing was done on a sample of peripheral blood. These receptor sequences come from a woman aged 30 to 39 who had recovered from COVID-19.

The sample holds a few counts of this clone. The V gene is TRBV27, the J gene TRBJ1-4; no reliable D call. This CDR3 region has 16 residues. V was cut by 5 bases and J by 2 bases, with 15 bases left in between. Germline CDR1 reads MNHEY; CDR2 reads SMNVEV (reference sequence). The CDR3 DNA sequence: TGTGCCAGCAGTGCGAAAGAATGTTCGACTAATGAAAAACTGTTTTTT. It is translated as CASSAKECSTNEKLFF.

This chain links TRBV5-5 with TRBJ1-3; D remains ambiguous. V was cut by 2 bases and J by 0 bases, with 9 bases left in between. This CDR3 has 15 amino acids. Germline loops: CDR1 SGHKS, CDR2 YYEKEE (reference sequence). CDR3 in DNA: TGTGCCAGCAGCTTTCGACAAGACTCTGGAAACACCATATATTTT. This codes for CASSFRQDSGNTIYF.

The V call is TRBV2, the J call TRBJ2-7; TRBD1 is a possible D gene (6 bases). This CDR3 comprises 12 residues. Between the trimmed V and J ends, which lost 8 bases and 3 bases, there was a span of 11 bases. The germline gives CDR1 SNHLY, CDR2 FYNNEI. DNA for the CDR3: TGTGCCAGCTTGACAGGCCTCTACGAGCAGTACTTC. Residues: CASLTGLYEQYF.

The J gene is TRBJ2-3, the V gene TRBV28, with TRBD2 as a possible D gene (5 bases). V lost 5 bases and J lost 0, with 15 bases in between. Per germline, CDR1 MDHEN and CDR2 SYDVKM. The CDR3 length is 16 residues. The CDR3 nucleotides are TGTGCCAGCAGTCCCTTGTCGGGAACTAGCACAGATACGCAGTATTTT. Protein sequence: CASSPLSGTSTDTQYF.

The gene calls are TRBV2 and TRBJ2-5; tentatively, D is TRBD1 (5 bases). The length of the CDR3 is 13 residues. V was cut by 7 bases and J by 2 bases, with 11 bases left in between. Per the germline V gene, CDR1 is SNHLY and CDR2 is FYNNEI. Written as DNA, the CDR3 is TGTGCCAGCAATATGGACATTCAAGAGACCCAGTACTTC. It encodes CASNMDIQETQYF. Combining the CDR3 with reference TRBV2 and TRBJ2-5 gives the whole variable domain EPEVTQTPSHQVTQMGQEVILRCVPISNHLYFYWYRQILGQKVEFLVSFYNNEISEKSEIFDDQFSVERPDGSNFTLKIRSTKLEDSAMYFCASNMDIQETQYFGPGTRLLVL.

In this sample, this clone turned up a few times. The V gene is TRBV2, the J gene TRBJ1-6, with a possible D match to TRBD1 (6 bases). CDR3 size: 13 residues. The germline V gene encodes CDR1 SNHLY and CDR2 FYNNEI. Trimming left V 3 bases short and J 8 bases short, with 8 bases between. The chain's CDR3 is CASSDEGDSPLHF. The CDR3, as DNA: TGTGCCAGCAGTGATGAGGGGGATTCACCCCTCCACTTT.

The chain couples TRBV9 to TRBJ2-2; TRBD2 agrees at 7 bases. This CDR3 comprises 15 residues. The germline gives CDR1 SGDLS, CDR2 YYNGEE. J lost 7 bases, V lost 5 bases, and 11 bases had no gene match. CDR3 sequence (DNA): TGTGCCAGCAGTAGGGGCGGGGGAATGAGCGGGGAGCTGTTTTTT. It encodes CASSRGGGMSGELFF.

The chain recombines TRBV5-1 with TRBJ2-1; 8 bases are shared with TRBD2. The CDR3 contains 17 residues. Losses at the gene ends were 0 bases for V and 3 bases for J; bases not matched to a gene: 8. Germline CDR1 SGHRS, CDR2 YFSETQ. The CDR3 nucleotides read TGCGCCAGCAGCTTGGGGATGGCGGGGGGTCACTACAATGAGCAGTTCTTC. This gives the protein CASSLGMAGGHYNEQFF.

V gene TRBV28 combines with J gene TRBJ2-3, with 11 bases matching TRBD1. The CDR3 sequence is 14 residues long. The V and J ends lost 3 bases and 4 bases, in that order; junction bases with no gene match: 0. Germline values: CDR1 MDHEN, CDR2 SYDVKM. CDR3 DNA sequence: TGTGCCAGCAGTTTGGGACAGGGGGCAGATACGCAGTATTTT. The encoded protein is CASSLGQGADTQYF.

This chain links TRBV19 with TRBJ1-1, with 7 bases lining up with TRBD1. This CDR3 has 16 residues. Per germline, CDR1 LNHDA and CDR2 SQIVND (reference sequence). The junction had 13 bases not matched to a gene; V was cut back by 3 bases and J by 6 bases. In DNA, the CDR3 is TGTGCCAGTAGTATGGGTAACAGACAGGGTAGGGCTGAAGCTTTCTTT. Its protein product is CASSMGNRQGRAEAFF.

V gene TRBV28 combines with J gene TRBJ2-1; 12 bases fit TRBD2. Trimming at V came to 10 bases and at J to 2 bases, leaving 6 bases not matched to a gene. This CDR3 is 15 amino acids long. Germline CDR1 and CDR2: MDHEN and SYDVKM. CDR3 protein: CATRLAGVPYNEQFF. The CDR3 DNA sequence: TGTGCCACCAGACTAGCGGGGGTCCCCTACAATGAGCAGTTCTTC. Combining the CDR3 with reference TRBV28 and TRBJ2-1 gives the whole variable domain DVKVTQSSRYLVKRTGEKVFLECVQDMDHENMFWYRQDPGLGLRLIYFSYDVKMKEKGDIPEGYSVSREKKERFSLILESASTNQTSMYLCATRLAGVPYNEQFFGPGTRLTVL.

V is TRBV4-1 and J is TRBJ1-1; no clear D. Germline CDR1 is MGHRA and CDR2 is YSYEKL. This CDR3 is built from 15 residues. Trimming pared 3 bases from V and 1 base from J, leaving 12 bases between. DNA for the CDR3: TGCGCCAGCAGCCAGAATCAAGGAGGGAACACTGAAGCTTTCTTT. The encoded protein is CASSQNQGGNTEAFF.

The chain joins TRBV28 to TRBJ2-5; D may be TRBD1 (6 bases). Trimming removed 8 bases from V and 4 bases from J, with 20 bases in between. CDR1 and CDR2 (germline): MDHEN, SYDVKM. The CDR3 contains 15 residues. CDR3: CASWRGQNSGETQYF. The CDR3 DNA reads as TGTGCCAGCTGGAGAGGACAGAACTCCGGAGAGACCCAGTACTTC. Looking up the rest from reference TRBV28 and TRBJ2-5 gives the full variable domain: DVKVTQSSRYLVKRTGEKVFLECVQDMDHENMFWYRQDPGLGLRLIYFSYDVKMKEKGDIPEGYSVSREKKERFSLILESASTNQTSMYLCASWRGQNSGETQYFGPGTRLLVL.

This clone is categorized as large. The same CDR3 is also encoded by other DNA sequences in this sample. The genes are TRBV27 and TRBJ2-7, with TRBD1 matching 8 bases. The CDR3 runs 13 residues. V trimming: 2 bases; J trimming: 3 bases; junction bases outside the gene matches: 0. Germline V gene sequence: CDR1 MNHEY, CDR2 SMNVEV (reference sequence). CDR3 amino acids: CASSLTGGYEQYF. In DNA, the CDR3 is TGTGCCAGCAGTTTAACAGGGGGCTACGAGCAGTACTTC.

The rearrangement joins TRBV9 to TRBJ1-4; no reliable D call. Germline V lookup: CDR1 SGDLS, CDR2 YYNGEE. The V and J ends lost 0 bases and 7 bases respectively, with 7 bases between them. CDR3 length: 13 amino acids. The CDR3: CASSVGEGEKLFF. As DNA, the CDR3 is TGTGCCAGCAGCGTAGGAGAGGGTGAAAAACTGTTTTTT.

This chain links TRBV7-9 with TRBJ1-4; no clear D gene. The CDR3 totals 13 residues. CDR1 is SEHNR and CDR2 is FQNEAQ in the germline V gene (reference sequence). The ends were cut back, 1 base at V and 11 bases at J, with 11 bases in the middle. The CDR3 loop reads CASSLEATGKLFF. The CDR3 DNA follows: TGTGCCAGCAGCTTAGAGGCCACCGGGAAACTGTTTTTT.

The chain carries TRBV2 and TRBJ2-7; D possibly corresponds to TRBD1 (6 bases). This CDR3 comprises 14 residues. CDR1 and CDR2 (germline): SNHLY, FYNNEI. V was pared by 7 bases and J by 6 bases, with 19 bases between. CDR3: CASKLGRGLIEQYF. The CDR3 nucleotides read TGTGCCAGCAAACTTGGCAGGGGTTTAATCGAGCAGTACTTC.

This chain links TRBV24-1 with TRBJ2-5; tentatively, D is TRBD2 (6 bases). The CDR3 is made up of 12 amino acids. Between the trimmed V and J ends, which lost 6 bases and 4 bases, there was a span of 8 bases. The germline V gene encodes CDR1 KGHDR and CDR2 SFDVKD. The CDR3 region has the DNA TGTGCCACCAGTACGGGGGTAGAGACCCAGTACTTC. It translates to CATSTGVETQYF.

The chain uses TRBV7-3 and TRBJ2-7; D possibly corresponds to TRBD2 (7 bases). The CDR3 sequence is 17 residues long. The V and J ends lost 3 bases and 2 bases respectively, with 20 bases between them. The V gene's germline CDR1 is SGHTA and CDR2 FQGTGA. In nucleotides, the CDR3 is TGTGCCAGCAGCTTGATGGCGGGGGCCCCAATCCCCTACGAGCAGTACTTC. Translated, it gives CASSLMAGAPIPYEQYF.

This sequence joins TRBV2 and TRBJ1-6, with 10 positions matching TRBD1. The V segment lost 10 bases and the J segment 10 bases; nucleotides outside the gene matches: 7. CDR3 length: 13 residues. Germline CDR1 is SNHLY and CDR2 is FYNNEI. Here the CDR3 reads CATGGTGVSPLHF. The CDR3 DNA sequence: TGTGCCACCGGAGGGACAGGGGTGTCACCCCTCCACTTT.

The chain is built from TRBV19 and TRBJ1-5; maybe TRBD1 (5 bases). The CDR3 spans 17 residues. Between the trimmed V and J ends, which lost 3 bases and 3 bases, there was a span of 18 bases. Germline CDR1 is LNHDA and CDR2 is SQIVND (reference sequence). CDR3 region: CASSIRGTQRANQPQHF. CDR3 DNA: TGTGCCAGTAGTATTCGGGGGACGCAAAGGGCCAATCAGCCCCAGCATTTT.

The CDR3 sequence: CASSRDREGINYGYTF. Written as DNA, the CDR3 is TGTGCCAGTAGTCGGGACAGGGAAGGTATCAACTATGGCTACACCTTC. The chain carries TRBV19 and TRBJ1-2, with 9 bases that match TRBD1. Germline V gene lookup returns CDR1 LNHDA and CDR2 SQIVND (reference sequence). This CDR3 spans 16 amino acids. V dropped 5 bases and J dropped 2; count of bases not matched to a gene: 9.

The J gene is TRBJ1-1, the V gene TRBV28; unclear D gene. V was pared by 1 base and J by 0 bases, with 9 bases between. Germline CDR1 and CDR2: MDHEN and SYDVKM. The CDR3 sequence is 15 residues long. The CDR3 protein is CASSLYYSLNTEAFF. In nucleotides, the CDR3 is TGTGCCAGCAGTTTATATTACAGCCTGAACACTGAAGCTTTCTTT. Drawing the rest from reference TRBV28 and TRBJ1-1, the complete variable domain is DVKVTQSSRYLVKRTGEKVFLECVQDMDHENMFWYRQDPGLGLRLIYFSYDVKMKEKGDIPEGYSVSREKKERFSLILESASTNQTSMYLCASSLYYSLNTEAFFGQGTRLTVV.

The chain joins TRBV4-1 to TRBJ1-6; 8 positions agree with TRBD1. Germline values: CDR1 MGHRA, CDR2 YSYEKL. This CDR3 region has 15 residues. V shed 2 bases and J 8 bases; nucleotides not matched to a gene: 5. CDR3 in amino acids: CASSQPDRDYSPLHF. Written as DNA, the CDR3 is TGCGCCAGCAGCCAACCGGACAGGGACTATTCACCCCTCCACTTT.

The chain employs TRBV19 and TRBJ2-1, with a weak D call TRBD1 (6 bases). The CDR3 length is 15 residues. CDR1 is LNHDA and CDR2 is SQIVND in the germline V gene (reference sequence). The V end lost 3 bases, the J end lost 6 bases, and 15 bases lay between the germline ends. CDR3 nucleotide sequence: TGTGCCAGTAGTATGTCGCAGGGGCAAGTCAATGAGCAGTTCTTC. As protein: CASSMSQGQVNEQFF.